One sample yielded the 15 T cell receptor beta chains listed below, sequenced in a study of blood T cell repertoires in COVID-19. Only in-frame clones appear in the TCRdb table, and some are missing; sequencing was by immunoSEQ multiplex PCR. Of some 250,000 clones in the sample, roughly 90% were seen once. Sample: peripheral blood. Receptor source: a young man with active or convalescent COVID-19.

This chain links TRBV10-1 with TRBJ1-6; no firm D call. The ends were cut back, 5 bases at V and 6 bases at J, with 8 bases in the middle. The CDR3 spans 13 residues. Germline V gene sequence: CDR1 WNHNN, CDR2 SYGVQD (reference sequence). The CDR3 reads CASSPTTNSPLHF. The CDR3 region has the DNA TGCGCCAGCAGTCCTACTACTAATTCACCCCTCCACTTT.

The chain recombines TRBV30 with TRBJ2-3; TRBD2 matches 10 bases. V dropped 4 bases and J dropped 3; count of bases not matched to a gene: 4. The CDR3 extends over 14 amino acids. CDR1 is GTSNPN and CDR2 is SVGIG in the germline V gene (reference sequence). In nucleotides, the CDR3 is TGTGCCTGGAATGCAGCGGGGGGGACAGATACGCAGTATTTT. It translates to CAWNAAGGTDTQYF.

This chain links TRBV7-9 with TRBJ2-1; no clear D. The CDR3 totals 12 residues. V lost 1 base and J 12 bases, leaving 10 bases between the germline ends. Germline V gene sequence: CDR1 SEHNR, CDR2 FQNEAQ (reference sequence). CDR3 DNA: TGTGCCAGCAGCTTAGAGGCTCCAGGGCAGTTCTTC. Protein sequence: CASSLEAPGQFF.

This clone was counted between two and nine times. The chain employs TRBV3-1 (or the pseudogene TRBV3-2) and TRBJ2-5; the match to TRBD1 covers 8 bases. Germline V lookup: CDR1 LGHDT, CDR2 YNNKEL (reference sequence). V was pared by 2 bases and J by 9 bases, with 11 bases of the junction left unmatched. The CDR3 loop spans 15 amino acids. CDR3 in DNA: TGTGCCAGCAGCCAAACGACAGGGGTCCCCGGGGCCCAGTACTTC. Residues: CASSQTTGVPGAQYF.

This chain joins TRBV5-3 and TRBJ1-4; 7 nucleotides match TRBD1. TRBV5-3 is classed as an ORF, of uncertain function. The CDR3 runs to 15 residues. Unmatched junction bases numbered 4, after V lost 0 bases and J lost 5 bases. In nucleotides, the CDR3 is TGTGCCAGAAGCTTGGCCGACAGGGACAATGAAAAACTGTTTTTT. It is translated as CARSLADRDNEKLFF.

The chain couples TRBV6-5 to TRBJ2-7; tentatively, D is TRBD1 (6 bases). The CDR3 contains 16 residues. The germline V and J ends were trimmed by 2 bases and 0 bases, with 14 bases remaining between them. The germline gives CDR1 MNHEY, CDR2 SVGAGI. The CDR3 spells CASSYLKQGNSYEQYF. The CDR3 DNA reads TGTGCCAGCAGTTACCTAAAACAGGGAAACTCCTACGAGCAGTACTTC.

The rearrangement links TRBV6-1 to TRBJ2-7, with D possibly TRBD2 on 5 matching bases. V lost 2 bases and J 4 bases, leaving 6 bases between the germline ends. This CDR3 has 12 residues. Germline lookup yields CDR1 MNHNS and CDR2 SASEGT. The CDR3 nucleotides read TGTGCCAGCAGTGAACGCGGGTACGAGCAGTACTTC. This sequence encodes CASSERGYEQYF.

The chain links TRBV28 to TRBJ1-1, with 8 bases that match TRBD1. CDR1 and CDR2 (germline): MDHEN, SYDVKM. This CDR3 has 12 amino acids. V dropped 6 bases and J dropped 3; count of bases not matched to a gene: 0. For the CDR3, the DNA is TGTGCCAGCAGGGGACAGGACACTGAAGCTTTCTTT. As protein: CASRGQDTEAFF.

CDR3 region: CASGQRQGPGELFF. The CDR3, as DNA: TGTGCCAGCGGGCAACGACAGGGACCCGGGGAGCTGTTTTTT. The V gene is TRBV6-4, the J gene TRBJ2-2; 7 bases fit TRBD1. The ends lost 8 bases at V and 6 bases at J; junction bases unmatched: 9. CDR3 size: 14 residues. Germline lookup yields CDR1 MRHNA and CDR2 SNTAGT.

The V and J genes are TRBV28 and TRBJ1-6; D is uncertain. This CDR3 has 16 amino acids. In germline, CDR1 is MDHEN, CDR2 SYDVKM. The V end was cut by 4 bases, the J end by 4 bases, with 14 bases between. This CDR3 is CASSSMPGEYNSPLHF. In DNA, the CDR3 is TGTGCCAGCAGTTCGATGCCGGGAGAATATAATTCACCCCTCCACTTT.

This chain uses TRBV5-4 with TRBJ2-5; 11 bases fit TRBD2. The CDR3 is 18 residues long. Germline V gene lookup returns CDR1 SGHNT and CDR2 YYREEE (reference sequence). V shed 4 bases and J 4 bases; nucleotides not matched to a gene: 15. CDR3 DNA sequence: TGTGCCAGCAGCCCGGGACTAGCGGCCTCCCCGGAGGGAGAGACCCAGTACTTC. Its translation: CASSPGLAASPEGETQYF.

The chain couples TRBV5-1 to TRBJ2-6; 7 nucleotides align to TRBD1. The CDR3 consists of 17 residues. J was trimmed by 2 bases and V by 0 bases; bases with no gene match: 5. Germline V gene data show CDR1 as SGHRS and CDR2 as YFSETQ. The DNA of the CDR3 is TGCGCCAGCAGCTTGGGCGGACAGGCCGCTGGGGCCAACGTCCTGACTTTC. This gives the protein CASSLGGQAAGANVLTF.

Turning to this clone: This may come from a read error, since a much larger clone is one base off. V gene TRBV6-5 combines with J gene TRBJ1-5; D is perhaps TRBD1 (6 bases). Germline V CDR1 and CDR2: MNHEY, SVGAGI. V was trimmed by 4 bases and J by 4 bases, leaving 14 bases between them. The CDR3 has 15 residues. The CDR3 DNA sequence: TGTGCCAGCAGTTGGTCGTCAAGGGGGAATCAGCCCCAGCATTTT. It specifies CASSWSSRGNQPQHF.

CDR3 residues: CAWSVFRVSTPQPQHF. DNA of the CDR3: TGTGCCTGGAGTGTGTTCAGGGTGAGTACACCTCAGCCCCAGCATTTT. This chain connects TRBV30 to TRBJ1-5; weak D call: TRBD1 (5 bases). This CDR3 spans 16 amino acids. CDR1 GTSNPN and CDR2 SVGIG come from the germline V gene (reference sequence). Trimming removed 0 bases from V and 6 bases from J, with 18 bases in between.

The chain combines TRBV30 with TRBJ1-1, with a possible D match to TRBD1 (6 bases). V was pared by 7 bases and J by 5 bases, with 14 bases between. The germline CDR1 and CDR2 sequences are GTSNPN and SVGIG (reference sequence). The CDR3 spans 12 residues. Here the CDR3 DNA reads TGTGCCTTTGACAGGCTGGGTACTGAAGCTTTCTTT. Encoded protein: CAFDRLGTEAFF.